A selection of T cell receptor beta chains follows, all from one sample in a study of blood T cell repertoires in COVID-19. Here immunoSEQ multiplex PCR was the method, and the copy in TCRdb shows in-frame clones only, minus some. Among 40,000 or so clones, 88% were seen once, and the ten largest hold approximately 4%. The sample was peripheral blood. Receptors were obtained from a human donor in a cohort sampled during active COVID-19. Both conserved end residues are trimmed from each CDR3. The order of the fields is CDR3 length, clone size, J gene, V gene, CDR3 protein. Not every row has a clone size; where given, it reads once, few, many or a size class.

15 | NA | TRBJ1-2 | TRBV28 | ASSLNYRPGGSYGYT
13 | NA | TRBJ2-4 | TRBV2 | ASSELAGGKNIQY
13 | medium-sized | TRBJ1-4 | TRBV9 | ASSVGQGTNEKLF
14 | few | TRBJ1-1 | TRBV4-3 | ASSQDFAVLRTEAF
12 | NA | TRBJ1-3 | TRBV5-4 | ASREGFSGNTIY
13 | NA | TRBJ2-1 | TRBV4-1 | ASSLGPRSYNEQF
12 | few | TRBJ1-3 | TRBV14 | ASSPLGPGNTIY
15 | NA | TRBJ2-2 | TRBV14 | ASSRPGARVGSGELF
12 | NA | TRBJ2-3 | TRBV6-4 | ASSEGTSADTQY
14 | NA | TRBJ2-5 | TRBV9 | ASSVVSSGGRETQY
13 | NA | TRBJ1-5 | TRBV9 | ASSVGQGAGQPQH
14 | NA | TRBJ2-1 | TRBV18 | ASSPTSGSSYNEQF
14 | NA | TRBJ2-3 | TRBV5-1 | ASSLIGTGGIDTQY
12 | NA | TRBJ1-1 | TRBV4-3 | ASSQDRTSTEAF
14 | NA | TRBJ2-7 | TRBV6-6 | ASSYSISGGKYEQY
13 | NA | TRBJ2-5 | TRBV27 | ASSPSSNGRETQY
12 | NA | TRBJ1-2 | TRBV7-9 | ASSPGQINYGYT
13 | NA | TRBJ1-2 | TRBV6-2/TRBV6-3 | ASSYPRSGHYGYT
9 | NA | TRBJ1-2 | TRBV28 | AIQGAGGYT
12 | once | TRBJ1-5 | TRBV15 | ATSRDRQDQPQH
11 | NA | TRBJ2-2 | TRBV11-2 | ASSLRNTGELF
13 | NA | TRBJ2-7 | TRBV7-2 | ASSFAGSRSYEQY
14 | NA | TRBJ1-1 | TRBV6-6 | ASSLGQGGKNTEAF
12 | NA | TRBJ2-5 | TRBV7-9 | ASKGGVPLETQY
11 | NA | TRBJ1-4 | TRBV30 | AWSRDRQAKLF
17 | NA | TRBJ2-2 | TRBV27 | ASSYRGQGDLANTGELF
12 | NA | TRBJ2-5 | TRBV24-1 | ATSDSQGIETQY
15 | NA | TRBJ2-1 | TRBV9 | ASSAAMRGSSYNEQF
12 | NA | TRBJ1-2 | TRBV5-1 | ASSAGTATGGYT
14 | NA | TRBJ2-7 | TRBV6-5 | ASSYVGRTGRYEQY
15 | NA | TRBJ2-1 | TRBV10-3 | AISVLQGASSYNEQF
12 | NA | TRBJ1-5 | TRBV2 | ASRGDRENQPQH
12 | NA | TRBJ1-1 | TRBV27 | ASSSGVGYTEAF
14 | NA | TRBJ1-6 | TRBV23-1 | ASSQLATAINSPLH
13 | NA | TRBJ1-3 | TRBV4-2 | ASSQVTRSGNTIY
14 | NA | TRBJ1-3 | TRBV18 | ASSPSAADSGNTIY
13 | once | TRBJ2-2 | TRBV19 | ASRPSGGPPGELF
15 | NA | TRBJ1-4 | TRBV7-9 | ASSLGRTRATNEKLF
13 | NA | TRBJ1-1 | TRBV5-1 | ASSSGQGITTEAF
15 | NA | TRBJ1-3 | TRBV10-3 | AIRDPATGGGLNTIY
12 | NA | TRBJ2-5 | TRBV10-3 | AISNSGGEETQY
11 | NA | TRBJ2-7 | TRBV6-4 | ASSERDTYEQY